The clone carrying this TCR beta chain was detected only once. V shed 6 bases, J shed 4 bases, and the junction held 11 bases outside the gene matches. The CDR3 loop spans 15 amino acids. Germline CDR1 reads MDHEN; CDR2 reads SYDVKM. Libraries were prepared by immunoSEQ multiplex PCR; TCRdb keeps only in-frame clonotypes and omits some of them. The top ten clones hold 2.5% to 3% of a sample with roughly 170,000 clones, about 87% of them seen once. This entry is derived from a study of blood T cell repertoires in COVID-19. The receptor's source is a man aged 40-55 years with active or convalescent COVID-19. Sequencing was carried out using peripheral blood. The V call is TRBV28, the J call TRBJ1-2; 7 nucleotides match TRBD1. The CDR3 protein is CASRRATGPTYGYTF. As DNA, the CDR3 is TGTGCCAGCAGACGCGCGACAGGGCCAACCTATGGCTACACCTTC.